In this sample, the clone carrying this T cell receptor beta chain turned up a few times. Its antigen remains unknown. These data are taken from a study of regulatory T cells in long-lasting Graves disease. The CDR3 runs 14 residues. V was shortened by 8 bases and J by 3 bases, with 16 bases between the two germline ends. Time point specified: newly diagnosed GD, antithyroid drugs for less than 3 months. After RNA was extracted from PBMCs, the TCR library was made from it. Sequencing libraries for TCR beta were prepared with iRepertoire HTBI primers and Arm-PCR of CDR3 regions. TCRdb reprocessed the multiplex PCR reads with MiXCR, giving one entry per CDR3 protein. The sample shows 550,000 to 700,000 distinct CDR3 sequences, about 15% of them seen only once. General study points: It was in persistent disease that TRBV28, TRBJ1-2 and TRBJ2-5 were favored. Thyroid tissue was not studied; only peripheral blood was.

These sequences were also reported in another study, on T cells in Graves' hyperthyroidism and ophthalmopathy.

The receptor was derived from a man younger than 35 with Graves disease. The sequencing used peripheral blood mononuclear cells (PBMCs), collected at new diagnosis, from a patient treated with antithyroid drugs. The rearrangement uses TRBV12-3 or TRBV12-4 and TRBJ2-5; no clear D gene. The CDR3 loop reads CASQRETYKETQYF. CDR3 bases: TGTGCCAGCCAAAGAGAGACTTACAAAGAGACCCAGTACTTC.